The 18 T cell receptor beta chains below come from one sample, sequenced in a study of CD8+ T cells in alopecia areata listed by TCRdb under 2018. The library was generated by the immunoSEQ multiplex PCR assay. RNA was extracted from all samples and reverse transcribed into cDNA, which served as template for TCR sequencing. TCRdb obtained this table from immuneACCESS and retained in-frame rearrangements with V and J assigned. These tables miss some clones; where compared with another copy, unresolved V genes account for less than half of the shortfall, and the remainder is unexplained. In all, the sample holds roughly 150,000 clones, and 55% to 65% of those were seen once. Approximately 4.3% of the sample goes to the ten largest clones. Input material: CD4+ T cells sorted from blood. The source of these receptors is a human donor in good health.

The gene calls are TRBV7-9 and TRBJ2-7; unclear D gene. V was clipped by 1 base and J by 5 bases, with 6 bases between them. CDR3 length equals 12 residues. Germline lookup yields CDR1 SEHNR and CDR2 FQNEAQ (reference sequence). CDR3 loop: CASSLGSDEQYF. Written as DNA, the CDR3 is TGTGCCAGCAGCTTAGGGAGCGACGAGCAGTACTTC.

This chain joins TRBV6-5 and TRBJ2-6, with D hard to call. Germline lookup yields CDR1 MNHEY and CDR2 SVGAGI. V was shortened by 2 bases and J by 8 bases, with 10 bases between the two germline ends. The CDR3 spans 14 residues. CDR3 in DNA: TGTGCCAGCAGTTACCACAGAATAACCAACGTCCTGACTTTC. As protein: CASSYHRITNVLTF.

The chain carries TRBV30 and TRBJ1-1, with D unresolved. The CDR3 sequence is 12 residues long. Germline CDR1 GTSNPN, CDR2 SVGIG (reference sequence). V shed 4 bases and J shed 5 bases, with 11 bases lying between them. CDR3 sequence reads: CAWNPQRTEAFF. DNA of the CDR3: TGTGCCTGGAACCCCCAGAGGACTGAAGCTTTCTTT. Looking up the rest from reference TRBV30 and TRBJ1-1 gives the full variable domain: SQTIHQWPATLVQPVGSPLSLECTVEGTSNPNLYWYRQAAGRGLQLLFYSVGIGQISSEVPQNLSASRPQDRQFILSSKKLLLSDSGFYLCAWNPQRTEAFFGQGTRLTVV.

The chain carries TRBV28 and TRBJ1-5; D is unresolved. V was cut by 3 bases and J by 6 bases, with 12 bases left in between. Germline CDR1 MDHEN, CDR2 SYDVKM. The CDR3 length is 14 residues. This CDR3 is CASSFPGSAQPQHF. CDR3 bases: TGTGCCAGCAGTTTTCCCGGGTCGGCTCAGCCCCAGCATTTT.

The rearrangement links TRBV7-9 to TRBJ2-7; D gene ambiguous. Germline V gene data show CDR1 as SEHNR and CDR2 as FQNEAQ (reference sequence). With 1 base removed from V and 0 bases from J, the gap between germline ends came to 13 bases. The CDR3 length is 16 residues. The CDR3 region has the DNA TGTGCCAGCAGCTTAGGAGGCGGAAGAAGCTCCTACGAGCAGTACTTC. Translating it yields CASSLGGGRSSYEQYF.

This rearrangement joins TRBV5-1 to TRBJ2-3; D unclear. The V end was cut by 1 base, the J end by 2 bases, with 5 bases between. The CDR3 sequence is 13 residues long. The germline V gene encodes CDR1 SGHRS and CDR2 YFSETQ. The CDR3 DNA is TGCGCCAGCAGCTTGCAGTCCACAGATACGCAGTATTTT. The encoded protein is CASSLQSTDTQYF.

The chain joins TRBV29-1 to TRBJ1-2, with D unclear. Germline V lookup: CDR1 SQVTM, CDR2 ANQGSEA. V shed 4 bases and J shed 3 bases, with 6 bases lying between them. The CDR3 contains 11 residues. CDR3: CSVAVYYGYTF. The CDR3 DNA reads as TGCAGCGTTGCGGTATACTATGGCTACACCTTC. Combining the CDR3 with reference TRBV29-1 and TRBJ1-2 gives the whole variable domain SAVISQKPSRDICQRGTSLTIQCQVDSQVTMMFWYRQQPGQSLTLIATANQGSEATYESGFVIDKFPISRPNLTFSTLTVSNMSPEDSSIYLCSVAVYYGYTFGSGTRLTVV.

The CDR3 DNA sequence: TGTGCCAGCAGCCCCCGAAACAGGGGGGGTGGCTACACCTTC. Its translation: CASSPRNRGGGYTF. J is TRBJ1-2 and V is TRBV5-6; TRBD1 matches at 8 bases. This CDR3 spans 14 amino acids. V lost 4 bases to trimming and J lost 7 bases; unmatched junction nucleotides: 9. Germline CDR1 is SGHDT and CDR2 is YYEEEE. The full variable domain, rest sourced from reference TRBV5-6 and TRBJ1-2, is DAGVTQSPTHLIKTRGQQVTLRCSPKSGHDTVSWYQQALGQGPQFIFQYYEEEERQRGNFPDRFSGHQFPNYSSELNVNALLLGDSALYLCASSPRNRGGGYTFGSGTRLTVV.

The genes are TRBV29-1 and TRBJ2-7, with D hard to call. From germline, CDR1 is SQVTM and CDR2 ANQGSEA. This CDR3 is 12 amino acids long. Trimming left V 6 bases short and J 2 bases short, with 11 bases between. The CDR3 loop is CSVGLFTYEQYF. The CDR3, as DNA: TGCAGCGTCGGATTATTCACCTACGAGCAGTACTTC.

The CDR3 DNA sequence: TGTGCCAGCGGGGAGCTGAAGGAGACCCAGTACTTC. This codes for CASGELKETQYF. This chain links TRBV6-5 with TRBJ2-5, with a weak D call TRBD2 (5 bases). Germline V CDR1 and CDR2: MNHEY, SVGAGI. V lost 8 bases and J 5 bases, leaving 12 bases between the germline ends. The CDR3 covers 12 residues.

This clone appeared a few times. V usage is TRBV29-1 and J usage is TRBJ2-1; D is uncertain. Germline V lookup: CDR1 SQVTM, CDR2 ANQGSEA. The germline V and J ends were trimmed by 4 bases and 0 bases, with 13 bases remaining between them. The CDR3 spans 15 residues. CDR3 nucleotides: TGCAGCGTTGTGAGTTTAGGCCCCTCCTACAATGAGCAGTTCTTC. Encoded protein: CSVVSLGPSYNEQFF.

This clone was recorded a few times. V gene TRBV19 combines with J gene TRBJ2-7; 8 positions agree with TRBD1. Germline V CDR1 and CDR2: LNHDA, SQIVND (reference sequence). V shed 10 bases and J 4 bases; nucleotides not matched to a gene: 6. The CDR3 is 12 residues long. CDR3 loop: CATTDRAYEQYF. In nucleotides, the CDR3 is TGTGCCACAACGGACAGGGCATACGAGCAGTACTTC. Combining the CDR3 with reference TRBV19 and TRBJ2-7 gives the whole variable domain DGGITQSPKYLFRKEGQNVTLSCEQNLNHDAMYWYRQDPGQGLRLIYYSQIVNDFQKGDIAEGYSVSREKKESFPLTVTSAQKNPTAFYLCATTDRAYEQYFGPGTRLTVT.

The chain carries TRBV30 and TRBJ1-1; D not certain. V lost 0 bases and J lost 8, with 7 bases in between. Germline loops: CDR1 GTSNPN, CDR2 SVGIG (reference sequence). This CDR3 has 11 amino acids. The CDR3 region has the DNA TGTGCCTGGAGTGTACTCAGGGAAGCTTTCTTT. The encoded protein is CAWSVLREAFF. Full variable domain (rest looked up from reference TRBV30 and TRBJ1-1): SQTIHQWPATLVQPVGSPLSLECTVEGTSNPNLYWYRQAAGRGLQLLFYSVGIGQISSEVPQNLSASRPQDRQFILSSKKLLLSDSGFYLCAWSVLREAFFGQGTRLTVV.

This sequence joins TRBV6-5 and TRBJ2-5, with TRBD2 as a possible D gene (6 bases). Deletions cut 4 bases from V and 5 bases from J, with 11 bases between. CDR1 and CDR2 from the germline V gene are MNHEY and SVGAGI. This CDR3 has 13 residues. Written as DNA, the CDR3 is TGTGCCAGCAGTTTGGAGGGGTTGGAGACCCAGTACTTC. Translating it yields CASSLEGLETQYF.

The rearrangement uses TRBV5-1 and TRBJ2-7, with D perhaps TRBD1 (6 bases). Germline V gene sequence: CDR1 SGHRS, CDR2 YFSETQ. The V and J ends lost 0 bases and 5 bases respectively, with 12 bases between them. The CDR3 sequence is 14 residues long. The CDR3 DNA follows: TGCGCCAGCAGCTTGGGACAGGCTACCCACGAGCAGTACTTC. It codes for CASSLGQATHEQYF.

The genes are TRBV15 and TRBJ2-5; D not resolved. CDR1 is LNHNV, CDR2 YYDKDF, per germline (reference sequence). CDR3 length equals 14 residues. The germline V and J ends were trimmed by 0 bases and 6 bases, with 11 bases remaining between them. The CDR3 nucleotides read TGTGCCACCAGCAGAGATCTGGCCTGGCAGACCCAGTACTTC. Its protein product is CATSRDLAWQTQYF.

The chain is built from TRBV7-2 and TRBJ2-1; the D gene is possibly TRBD1 (6 bases). The CDR3 sequence is 16 residues long. From germline, CDR1 is SGHTA and CDR2 FQGNSA. The V and J ends lost 4 bases and 3 bases respectively, with 16 bases between them. The chain's CDR3 is CASSYRPQGFYNEQFF. The CDR3 DNA reads TGTGCCAGCAGCTATCGGCCGCAGGGGTTCTACAATGAGCAGTTCTTC.

The sample holds a few counts of this clone. V and J are TRBV29-1 and TRBJ2-7; TRBD1 agrees at 10 bases. Unmatched junction bases numbered 7, after V lost 6 bases and J lost 5 bases. The length of the CDR3 is 13 residues. Per germline, CDR1 SQVTM and CDR2 ANQGSEA. CDR3: CSVRRTGGHEQYF. The CDR3 DNA sequence: TGCAGCGTGCGACGGACAGGGGGTCACGAGCAGTACTTC.